The present T cell receptor (beta chain) was sequenced within a study of T cells in Graves' hyperthyroidism and ophthalmopathy. Study outcomes and limitations: The model predicted ophthalmopathy a median roughly 6.5 months before onset.

There are many counts of this clonotype. Its matching antigen is unknown. TCR beta CDR3 regions were amplified from RNA. Carried out on the TCR CDR3, a first-round RT-PCR used the HTBI primer set. TCRdb processed the multiplex PCR reads anew with MiXCR; each CDR3 protein has one entry. The profile shows around 600,000 distinct CDR3 sequences, about 14% of them singletons. The CDR3 totals 13 residues. V shed 4 bases and J 8 bases; nucleotides not matched to a gene: 3. Germline-derived CDR1 and CDR2 are SGHRS and YFSETQ. This chain links TRBV5-1 with TRBJ1-4; 9 bases map to TRBD1. Sequencing input: blood. The receptor's source is a woman aged 45 to 65 with Graves' ophthalmopathy. For the CDR3, the DNA is TGCGCCAGCAGCCTCGGACAGGGGGAAAAACTGTTTTTT. It is translated as CASSLGQGEKLFF.